This entry lists 8 T cell receptor beta chains sequenced from one sample in a study of response to subunit inactivated influenza vaccine (dated by TCRdb to 2016 to 2018). Libraries were made using RT-PCR. The listed sequencing device is Illumina HiSeq 2500. TCRdb reprocessed the public reads (quality trimming at Q25 with fastp, clone calling with MiXCR) and kept in-frame beta chains. Every CDR3 protein is listed once, alongside the most common genes and DNA of its rows. In all, the sample holds some 850,000 distinct CDR3 sequences, and less than 20% of those were seen once. Roughly a tenth of the sample belongs to the ten largest clones. The specimen was PBMCs from blood, collected more than 4 days after vaccination. Source of these receptors: a man aged 45-60 years who received an inactivated influenza vaccine. Donor details come from another sample of the same person, matched by shared clones.

V usage is TRBV29-1 and J usage is TRBJ1-2; no clear D gene. V shed 6 bases and J shed 4 bases, with 18 bases lying between them. The CDR3 sequence is 14 residues long. Germline lookup yields CDR1 SQVTM and CDR2 ANQGSEA. The CDR3: CSVRKGQTRYGYTF. CDR3 DNA: TGCAGCGTCAGAAAGGGTCAGACCCGCTATGGCTACACCTTC.

This clonotype was observed many times. The chain carries TRBV7-2 and TRBJ2-2; 9 positions match TRBD2. This CDR3 has 15 residues. The V gene's germline CDR1 is SGHTA and CDR2 FQGNSA. V shed 5 bases, J shed 6 bases, and the junction held 7 bases outside the gene matches. The CDR3 reads CASSISSGTPGELFF. The CDR3, as DNA: TGTGCCAGCAGCATTTCTAGCGGGACCCCCGGGGAGCTGTTTTTT.

This clonotype was seen a handful of times. The chain employs TRBV5-1 and TRBJ2-3; D possibly corresponds to TRBD2 (6 bases). The germline V and J ends were trimmed by 3 bases and 3 bases, with 14 bases remaining between them. CDR1 is SGHRS, CDR2 YFSETQ, per germline. This CDR3 spans 15 amino acids. Here the CDR3 reads CASSWRVPETDTQYF. Here the CDR3 DNA reads TGCGCCAGCAGCTGGAGGGTCCCGGAGACAGATACGCAGTATTTT.

The J gene is TRBJ2-3, the V gene TRBV20-1; 11 bases match TRBD2. The CDR3 has 15 amino acids. Germline V lookup: CDR1 DFQATT, CDR2 SNEGSKA (reference sequence). V trimming: 2 bases; J trimming: 7 bases; junction bases outside the gene matches: 8. The CDR3 DNA follows: TGCAGTGCTAGAAAACCGGGACTAGCGGCCCATACGCAGTATTTT. It yields the protein CSARKPGLAAHTQYF.

This clonotype was counted at least ten times. The rearrangement joins TRBV5-1 to TRBJ2-5; 7 bases map to TRBD1. Per the germline V gene, CDR1 is SGHRS and CDR2 is YFSETQ. After removal of 3 bases from V and 4 bases from J, the junction contained 3 bases not matched to a gene. There are 13 residues in the CDR3. CDR3 bases: TGCGCCAGCAGCTGGGACAGTTCAGAGACCCAGTACTTC. This sequence encodes CASSWDSSETQYF.

This clonotype was seen only a few times. This chain uses TRBV2 with TRBJ2-7, with D hard to call. Germline CDR1 reads SNHLY; CDR2 reads FYNNEI. V was clipped by 4 bases and J by 2 bases, with 12 bases between them. CDR3 length: 14 residues. This CDR3 is CASSASRVPYEQYF. CDR3 in DNA: TGTGCCAGCAGTGCAAGTAGGGTGCCCTACGAGCAGTACTTC.

This clonotype showed up just a few times. The J gene is TRBJ2-7, the V gene TRBV27, with a weak D call TRBD1 (6 bases). Germline CDR1 reads MNHEY; CDR2 reads SMNVEV (reference sequence). The CDR3 has 15 residues. V was cut by 6 bases and J by 3 bases, with 18 bases left in between. This CDR3 reads CASSRWTDNDYEQYF. CDR3 DNA sequence: TGTGCCAGCAGCCGATGGACAGACAACGACTACGAGCAGTACTTC.

The chain has TRBV20-1 and TRBJ1-1; D gene ambiguous. V lost 0 bases and J lost 4, with 12 bases in between. The CDR3 covers 14 residues. Per germline, CDR1 DFQATT and CDR2 SNEGSKA (reference sequence). The CDR3 coding sequence is TGCAGTGCTAGAGAGGTGCGCTTGGGCACTGAAGCTTTCTTT. Residues: CSAREVRLGTEAFF.